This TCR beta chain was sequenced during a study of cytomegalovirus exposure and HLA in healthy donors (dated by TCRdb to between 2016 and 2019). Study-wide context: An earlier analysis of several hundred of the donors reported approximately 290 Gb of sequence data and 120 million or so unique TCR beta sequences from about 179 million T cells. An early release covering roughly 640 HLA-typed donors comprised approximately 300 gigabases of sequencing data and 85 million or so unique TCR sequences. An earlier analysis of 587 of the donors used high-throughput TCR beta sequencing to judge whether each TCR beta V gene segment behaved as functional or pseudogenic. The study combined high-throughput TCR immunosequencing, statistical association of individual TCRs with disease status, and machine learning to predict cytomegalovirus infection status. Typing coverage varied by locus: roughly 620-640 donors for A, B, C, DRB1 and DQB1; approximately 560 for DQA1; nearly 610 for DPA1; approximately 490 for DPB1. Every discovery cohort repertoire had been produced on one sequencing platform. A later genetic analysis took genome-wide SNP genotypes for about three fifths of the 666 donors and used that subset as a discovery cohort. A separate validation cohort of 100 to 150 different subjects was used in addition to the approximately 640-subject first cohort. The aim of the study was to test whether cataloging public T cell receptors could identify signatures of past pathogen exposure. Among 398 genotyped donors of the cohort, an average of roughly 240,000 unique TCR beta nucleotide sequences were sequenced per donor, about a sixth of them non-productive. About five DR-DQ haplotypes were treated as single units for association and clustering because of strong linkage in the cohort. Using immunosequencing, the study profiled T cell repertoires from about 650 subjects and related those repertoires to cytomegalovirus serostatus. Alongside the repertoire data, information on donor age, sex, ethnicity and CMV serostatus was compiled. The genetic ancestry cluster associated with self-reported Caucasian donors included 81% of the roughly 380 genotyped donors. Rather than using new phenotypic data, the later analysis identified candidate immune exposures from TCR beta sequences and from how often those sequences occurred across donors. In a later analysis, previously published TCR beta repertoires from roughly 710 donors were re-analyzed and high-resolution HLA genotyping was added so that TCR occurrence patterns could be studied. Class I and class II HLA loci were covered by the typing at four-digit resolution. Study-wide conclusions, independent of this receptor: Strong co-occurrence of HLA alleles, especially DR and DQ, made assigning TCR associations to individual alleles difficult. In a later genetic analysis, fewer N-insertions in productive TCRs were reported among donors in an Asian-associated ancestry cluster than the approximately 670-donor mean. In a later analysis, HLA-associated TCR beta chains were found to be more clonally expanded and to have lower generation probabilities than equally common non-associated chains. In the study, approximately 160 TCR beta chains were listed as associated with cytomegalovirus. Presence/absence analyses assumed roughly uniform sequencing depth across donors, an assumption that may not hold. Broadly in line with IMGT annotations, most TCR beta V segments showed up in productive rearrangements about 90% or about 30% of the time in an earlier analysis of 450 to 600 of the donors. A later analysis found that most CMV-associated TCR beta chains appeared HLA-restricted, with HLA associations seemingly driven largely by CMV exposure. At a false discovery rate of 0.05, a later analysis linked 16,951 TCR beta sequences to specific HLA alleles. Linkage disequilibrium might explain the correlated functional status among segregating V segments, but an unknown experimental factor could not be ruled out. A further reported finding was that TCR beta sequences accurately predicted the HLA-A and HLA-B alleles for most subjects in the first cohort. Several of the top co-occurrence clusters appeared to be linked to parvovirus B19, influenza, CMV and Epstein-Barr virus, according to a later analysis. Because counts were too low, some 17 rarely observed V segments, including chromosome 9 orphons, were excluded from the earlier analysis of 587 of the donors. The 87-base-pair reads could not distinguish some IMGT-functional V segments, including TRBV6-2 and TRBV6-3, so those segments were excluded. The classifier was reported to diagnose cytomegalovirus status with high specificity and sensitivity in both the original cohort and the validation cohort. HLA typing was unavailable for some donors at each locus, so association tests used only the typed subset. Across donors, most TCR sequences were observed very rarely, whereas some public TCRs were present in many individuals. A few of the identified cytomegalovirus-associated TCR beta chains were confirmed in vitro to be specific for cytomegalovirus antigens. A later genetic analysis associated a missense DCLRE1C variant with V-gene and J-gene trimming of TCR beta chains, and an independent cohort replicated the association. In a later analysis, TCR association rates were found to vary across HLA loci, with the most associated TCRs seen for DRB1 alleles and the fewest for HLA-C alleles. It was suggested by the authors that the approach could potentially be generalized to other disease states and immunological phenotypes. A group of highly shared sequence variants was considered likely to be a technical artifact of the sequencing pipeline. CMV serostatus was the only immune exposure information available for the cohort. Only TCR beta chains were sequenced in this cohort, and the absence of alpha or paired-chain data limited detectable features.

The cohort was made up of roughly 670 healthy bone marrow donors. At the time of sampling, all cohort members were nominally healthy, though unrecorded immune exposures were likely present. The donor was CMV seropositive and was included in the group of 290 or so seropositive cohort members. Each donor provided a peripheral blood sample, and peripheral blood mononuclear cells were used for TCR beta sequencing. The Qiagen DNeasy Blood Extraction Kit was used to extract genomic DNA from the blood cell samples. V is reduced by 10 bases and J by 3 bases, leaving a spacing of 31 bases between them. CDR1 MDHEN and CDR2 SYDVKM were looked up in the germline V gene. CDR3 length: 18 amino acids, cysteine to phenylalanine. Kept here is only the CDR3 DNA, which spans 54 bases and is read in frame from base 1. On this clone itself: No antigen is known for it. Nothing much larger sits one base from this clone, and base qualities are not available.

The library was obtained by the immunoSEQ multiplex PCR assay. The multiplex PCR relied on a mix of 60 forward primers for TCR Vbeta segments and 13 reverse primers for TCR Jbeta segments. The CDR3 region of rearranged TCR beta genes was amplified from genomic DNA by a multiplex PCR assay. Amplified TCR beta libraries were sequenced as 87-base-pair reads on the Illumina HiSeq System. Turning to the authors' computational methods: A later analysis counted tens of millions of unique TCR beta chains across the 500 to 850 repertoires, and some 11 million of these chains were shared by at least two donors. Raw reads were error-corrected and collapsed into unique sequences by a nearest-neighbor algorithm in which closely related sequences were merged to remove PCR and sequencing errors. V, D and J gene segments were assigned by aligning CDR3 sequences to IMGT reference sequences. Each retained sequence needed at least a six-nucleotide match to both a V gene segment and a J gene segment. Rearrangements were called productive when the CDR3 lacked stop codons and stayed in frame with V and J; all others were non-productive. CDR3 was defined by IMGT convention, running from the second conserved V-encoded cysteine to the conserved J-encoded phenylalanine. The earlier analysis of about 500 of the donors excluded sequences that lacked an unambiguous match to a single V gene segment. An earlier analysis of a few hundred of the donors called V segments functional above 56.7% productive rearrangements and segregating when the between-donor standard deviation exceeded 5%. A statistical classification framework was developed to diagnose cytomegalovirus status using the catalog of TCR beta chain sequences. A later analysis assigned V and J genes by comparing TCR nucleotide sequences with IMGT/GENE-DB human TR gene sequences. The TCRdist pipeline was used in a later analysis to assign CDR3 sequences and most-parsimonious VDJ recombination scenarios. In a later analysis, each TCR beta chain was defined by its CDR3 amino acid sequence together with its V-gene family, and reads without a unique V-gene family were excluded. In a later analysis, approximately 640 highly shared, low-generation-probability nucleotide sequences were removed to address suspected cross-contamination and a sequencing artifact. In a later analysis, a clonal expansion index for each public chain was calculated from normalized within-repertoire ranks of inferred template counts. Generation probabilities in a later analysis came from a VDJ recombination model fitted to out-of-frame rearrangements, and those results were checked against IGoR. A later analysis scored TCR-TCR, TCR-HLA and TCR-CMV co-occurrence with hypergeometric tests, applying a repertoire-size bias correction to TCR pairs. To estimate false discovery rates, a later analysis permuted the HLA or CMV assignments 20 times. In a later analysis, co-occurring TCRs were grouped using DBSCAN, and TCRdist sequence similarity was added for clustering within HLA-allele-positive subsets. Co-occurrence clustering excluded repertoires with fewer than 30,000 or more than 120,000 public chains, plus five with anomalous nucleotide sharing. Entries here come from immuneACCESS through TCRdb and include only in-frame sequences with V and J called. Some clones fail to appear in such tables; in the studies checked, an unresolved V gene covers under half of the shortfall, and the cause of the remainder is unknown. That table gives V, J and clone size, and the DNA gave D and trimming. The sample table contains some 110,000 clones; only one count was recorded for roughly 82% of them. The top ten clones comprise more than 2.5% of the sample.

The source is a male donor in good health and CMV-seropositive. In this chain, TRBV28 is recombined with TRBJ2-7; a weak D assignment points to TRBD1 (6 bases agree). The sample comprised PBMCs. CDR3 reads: CATFDPNLRTASYYEQYF. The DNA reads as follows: TGTGCCACCTTCGATCCCAACCTAAGGACAGCGTCCTACTACGAGCAGTACTTC.